This TCR beta chain was found in a study of shared clonotypes between healthy human individuals. Whole-study results and caveats: The sharing of 4.5% to 5% of naive CD4 clonotypes was seen across several donors. Estimated richness values were generally larger in naive subsets than in memory subsets.

Details on this clone: Its antigen is still unknown.

The germline V gene has CDR1 SGHKS and CDR2 YYEKEE (reference sequence). This CDR3 is built from 13 residues. The ends were cut back, 4 bases at V and 0 bases at J, with 6 bases in the middle. At deep level, the assay was performed. Sequencing used immunoSEQ multiplex PCR; TCRdb keeps in-frame clones, though not all of them. The sample shows 1.6 million or so clones, more than 95% of them seen only once. The clonotype was recovered from a man under 40 in good health. Sequences were obtained from naive CD4+ T cells sorted from blood. Described subset: CD45RA+ positively selected. This chain connects TRBV5-5 to TRBJ2-3; D gene ambiguous. The CDR3 here is CASSVASTDTQYF. CDR3 DNA sequence: TGTGCCAGCAGCGTCGCCAGCACAGATACGCAGTATTTT.